A single sample gave rise to the 10 T cell receptor beta chains below, sequenced in a study of blood T cell repertoires in COVID-19. Data came from immunoSEQ multiplex PCR; TCRdb stores just in-frame clones and leaves some out. This sample has 150,000 to 200,000 clones, with over 75% found just once. What was sequenced was peripheral blood. The source is a man between 50 and 59 years old with acute or convalescent COVID-19.

This chain connects TRBV6-2 or TRBV6-3 to TRBJ2-2; TRBD2 aligns across 7 bases. J was trimmed by 8 bases and V by 0 bases; bases with no gene match: 9. Germline V gene lookup returns CDR1 MNHEY and CDR2 SVGEGT. The CDR3 contains 16 residues. CDR3 sequence reads: CASSYSRLAYGGELFF. CDR3 nucleotides: TGTGCCAGCAGTTACTCCAGACTAGCCTATGGGGGGGAGCTGTTTTTT.

The V call is TRBV6-2 or TRBV6-3, the J call TRBJ1-6; unclear D gene. Trimming shortened V by 0 bases and J by 10 bases, and 13 bases separated the two germline ends. The CDR3 contains 15 residues. Germline loops: CDR1 MNHEY, CDR2 SVGEGT. CDR3 nucleotides: TGTGCCAGCAGTTACTCCGCGGGAAGGGCCTCACCCCTCCACTTT. Protein product: CASSYSAGRASPLHF.

A single count supports this clone. The rearrangement links TRBV2 to TRBJ2-5; 8 positions match TRBD1. Losses at the gene ends were 3 bases for V and 6 bases for J; bases not matched to a gene: 6. The CDR3 spans 14 residues. The V gene's germline CDR1 is SNHLY and CDR2 FYNNEI. This chain's CDR3 is CASSEDRVVKTQYF. CDR3 DNA: TGTGCCAGCAGTGAGGACAGGGTAGTGAAGACCCAGTACTTC.

The chain links TRBV15 to TRBJ2-7; 8 bases fit TRBD2. The V gene's germline CDR1 is LNHNV and CDR2 YYDKDF (reference sequence). Trimming cost V 0 bases and J 1 base; bases outside gene matches: 5. The CDR3 contains 16 residues. DNA of the CDR3: TGTGCCACCAGCAGAGATAGGGTAGCGGGGTCCTACGAGCAGTACTTC. Encoded protein: CATSRDRVAGSYEQYF.

The rearrangement uses TRBV5-4 and TRBJ2-5, with 9 bases identical to TRBD2. Per germline, CDR1 SGHNT and CDR2 YYREEE (reference sequence). The CDR3 length is 16 residues. The V segment lost 3 bases and the J segment 0 bases; nucleotides outside the gene matches: 6. This chain's CDR3 is CASSSGTSRYQETQYF. CDR3 coding DNA: TGTGCCAGCAGCTCCGGGACTAGCAGGTACCAAGAGACCCAGTACTTC.

The DNA for the CDR3 is TGCGCCAGCAGAAGAAACAGTGACAACACTGAAGCTTTCTTT. It specifies CASRRNSDNTEAFF. The chain joins TRBV5-1 to TRBJ1-1; D gene unclear. This CDR3 is 14 amino acids long. Trimming left V 5 bases short and J 2 bases short, with 13 bases between. Germline assignment: CDR1 SGHRS and CDR2 YFSETQ. Drawing the rest from reference TRBV5-1 and TRBJ1-1, the complete variable domain is KAGVTQTPRYLIKTRGQQVTLSCSPISGHRSVSWYQQTPGQGLQFLFEYFSETQRNKGNFPGRFSGRQFSNSRSEMNVSTLELGDSALYLCASRRNSDNTEAFFGQGTRLTVV.

This clone has a single count. The rearrangement joins TRBV28 to TRBJ2-1; 10 bases are shared with TRBD2. The germline gives CDR1 MDHEN, CDR2 SYDVKM. This CDR3 spans 16 amino acids. V shed 6 bases, J shed 6 bases, and the junction held 11 bases outside the gene matches. The CDR3 nucleotides read TGTGCCAGCAGGCGTAGCGGGAGGTACCTCCTCAATGAGCAGTTCTTC. This encodes CASRRSGRYLLNEQFF.

This chain connects TRBV18 to TRBJ2-1, with unresolved D. V dropped 1 base and J dropped 7 bases, with 5 bases sitting between them. In germline, CDR1 is KGHSH, CDR2 LQKENI. The CDR3 sequence is 12 residues long. The CDR3 DNA reads TGTGCCAGCTCACCACTCGGGAATGAGCAGTTCTTC. Amino acids: CASSPLGNEQFF. The full variable domain, completed using reference TRBV18 and TRBJ2-1, is NAGVMQNPRHLVRRRGQEARLRCSPMKGHSHVYWYRQLPEEGLKFMVYLQKENIIDESGMPKERFSAEFPKEGPSILRIQQVVRGDSAAYFCASSPLGNEQFFGPGTRLTVL.

The V gene is TRBV4-2, the J gene TRBJ1-4; 8 nucleotides agree with TRBD1. From germline, CDR1 is LGHNA and CDR2 YNFKEQ. V was clipped by 4 bases and J by 6 bases; unmatched bases: 4. This CDR3 is 14 amino acids long. The CDR3 spells CASSPGTGDEKLFF. The CDR3 DNA reads as TGTGCCAGCAGCCCCGGGACAGGAGATGAAAAACTGTTTTTT.

This chain connects TRBV9 to TRBJ1-1; D may be TRBD1 (5 bases). From germline, CDR1 is SGDLS and CDR2 YYNGEE. This CDR3 is built from 14 residues. Deletions cut 4 bases from V and 1 base from J, with 11 bases between. This CDR3 is CASSLRQKNTEAFF. Written as DNA, the CDR3 is TGTGCCAGCAGCCTAAGACAGAAGAACACTGAAGCTTTCTTT.